Below, 7 T cell receptor beta chains from the same sample are listed, as sequenced in a study of blood T cell repertoires in COVID-19. Produced via immunoSEQ multiplex PCR; TCRdb's table is partial and in-frame only. The sample contains 250,000 or so clones, 82% of which appear only once. The sample consisted of peripheral blood. The receptor source for this set is a woman of 80 years or more with acute or convalescent COVID-19.

V is TRBV14 and J is TRBJ2-1, with D perhaps matching TRBD2 (6 bases). The CDR3 has 17 amino acids. Germline V gene sequence: CDR1 SGHDN, CDR2 FVKESK. V lost 0 bases to trimming and J lost 5 bases, with 17 bases between them. Here the CDR3 DNA reads TGTGCCAGCAGCCAAGATCTCGGCGGGAACTACCACAATGAGCAGTTCTTC. Translated, it gives CASSQDLGGNYHNEQFF. The variable domain in full, completed from reference TRBV14 and TRBJ2-1, reads EAGVTQFPSHSVIEKGQTVTLRCDPISGHDNLYWYRRVMGKEIKFLLHFVKESKQDESGMPNNRFLAERTGGTYSTLKVQPAELEDSGVYFCASSQDLGGNYHNEQFFGPGTRLTVL.

The chain recombines TRBV28 with TRBJ1-6; weak D call: TRBD1 (5 bases). Germline loops: CDR1 MDHEN, CDR2 SYDVKM. The CDR3 runs to 16 residues. The V gene lost 4 bases and the J gene lost 4 bases, with 14 bases spanning the gap. In DNA, the CDR3 is TGTGCCAGCAGTTCCCCCGTCAGGGAATATAATTCACCCCTCCACTTT. Translated, it gives CASSSPVREYNSPLHF.

V gene TRBV30 combines with J gene TRBJ1-4; possible D gene TRBD1, 5 bases. V was pared by 4 bases and J by 7 bases, with 13 bases between. Germline CDR1 and CDR2: GTSNPN and SVGIG (reference sequence). The CDR3 runs to 13 residues. CDR3 coding DNA: TGTGCCTGGAATATAGGACACCCTGAAAAACTGTTTTTT. It yields the protein CAWNIGHPEKLFF.

This chain links TRBV6-5 with TRBJ1-2, with D possibly TRBD1 on 6 matching bases. V shed 2 bases and J shed 0 bases, with 13 bases lying between them. The CDR3 totals 16 residues. Germline V CDR1 and CDR2: MNHEY, SVGAGI. The CDR3 loop is CASSYDRRTSNYGYTF. The CDR3 nucleotides read TGTGCCAGCAGTTACGACAGGCGCACTTCTAACTATGGCTACACCTTC.

The chain carries TRBV5-8 and TRBJ2-5; 9 nucleotides match TRBD2. The junction had 3 bases not matched to a gene; V was cut back by 5 bases and J by 4 bases. This CDR3 is 13 amino acids long. CDR1 and CDR2 (germline): SGHTS, YDEGEE. CDR3 nucleotides: TGTGCCAGCAGGCGGGGGGGGGCAGAGACCCAGTACTTC. Its translation: CASRRGGAETQYF. The full variable domain, rest sourced from reference TRBV5-8 and TRBJ2-5, is EAGVTQSPTHLIKTRGQQATLRCSPISGHTSVYWYQQALGLGLQFLLWYDEGEERNRGNFPPRFSGRQFPNYSSELNVNALELEDSALYLCASRRGGAETQYFGPGTRLLVL.

The chain combines TRBV4-2 with TRBJ2-1; TRBD2 aligns across 8 bases. The CDR3 contains 16 residues. Germline CDR1 and CDR2: LGHNA and YNFKEQ. V dropped 1 base and J dropped 3; count of bases not matched to a gene: 5. The CDR3 here is CASSQVSGILYNEQFF. Written as DNA, the CDR3 is TGTGCCAGCAGCCAAGTTAGCGGGATACTCTACAATGAGCAGTTCTTC.

The chain joins TRBV19 to TRBJ1-2; no reliable D call. Germline CDR1 and CDR2: LNHDA and SQIVND (reference sequence). This CDR3 comprises 12 residues. V lost 11 bases, J lost 5 bases, and 15 bases lay in between. The CDR3 DNA reads TGTGCCGTAAACGCGCCGGGGTATGGCTACACCTTC. Residues: CAVNAPGYGYTF.